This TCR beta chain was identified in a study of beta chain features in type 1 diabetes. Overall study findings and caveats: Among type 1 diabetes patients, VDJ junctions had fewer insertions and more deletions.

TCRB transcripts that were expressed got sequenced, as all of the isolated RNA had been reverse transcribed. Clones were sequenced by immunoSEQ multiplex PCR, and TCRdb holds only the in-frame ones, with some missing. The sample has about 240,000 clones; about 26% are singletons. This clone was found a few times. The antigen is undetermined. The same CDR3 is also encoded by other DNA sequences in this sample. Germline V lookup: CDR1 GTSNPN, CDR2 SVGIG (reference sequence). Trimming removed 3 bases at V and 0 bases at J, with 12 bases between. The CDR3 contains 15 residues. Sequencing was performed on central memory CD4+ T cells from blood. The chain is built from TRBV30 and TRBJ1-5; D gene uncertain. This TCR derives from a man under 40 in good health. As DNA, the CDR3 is TGTGCCTGGAGCCCGGGTGGGAATAGCAATCAGCCCCAGCATTTT. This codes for CAWSPGGNSNQPQHF.